The clone carrying this TCR beta chain was counted between two and nine times. Its antigen is not known. The data stem from a study of CD8 T cells in ankylosing spondylitis. Study-wide findings and caveats: Typical of ankylosing spondylitis blood, it appeared, was a TCR beta motif of under 10 highly homologous variants.

5'-RACE, quantitative and with molecular barcodes, yielded the TCR beta libraries. TCRdb reprocessed the 5' RACE reads with MiXCR, giving one entry per CDR3 protein. The sample records 250,000 to 300,000 distinct CDR3 sequences, 18% being singletons. Sequencing input: blood, either unsorted or a sorted T cell fraction (not recorded which). The TCR was taken from a male donor with ankylosing spondylitis or in good health (not recorded which).

CDR3 sequence: CASSQDPIGGEQFF. DNA for the CDR3: TGCGCCAGCAGCCAAGATCCTATAGGGGGTGAGCAGTTCTTC. The chain uses TRBV4-1 and TRBJ2-1, with a weak D call TRBD1 (6 bases). Germline V gene lookup returns CDR1 MGHRA and CDR2 YSYEKL. CDR3 length equals 14 residues. Trimming stripped 0 bases from V and 9 bases from J, with 12 bases between.